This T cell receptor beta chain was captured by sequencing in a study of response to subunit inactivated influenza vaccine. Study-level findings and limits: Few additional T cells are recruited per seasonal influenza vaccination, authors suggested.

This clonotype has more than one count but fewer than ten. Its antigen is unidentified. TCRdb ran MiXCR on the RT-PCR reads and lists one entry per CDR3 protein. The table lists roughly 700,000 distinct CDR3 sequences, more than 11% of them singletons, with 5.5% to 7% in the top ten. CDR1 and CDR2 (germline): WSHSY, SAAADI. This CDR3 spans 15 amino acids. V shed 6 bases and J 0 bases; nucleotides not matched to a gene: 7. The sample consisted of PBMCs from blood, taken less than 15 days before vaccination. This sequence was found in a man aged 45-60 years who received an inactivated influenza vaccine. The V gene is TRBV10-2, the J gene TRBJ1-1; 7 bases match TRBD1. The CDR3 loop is CASSGRGALNTEAFF. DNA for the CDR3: TGCGCCAGCAGCGGCAGGGGGGCTCTGAACACTGAAGCTTTCTTT.